The subject of this entry is one TCR beta chain. The antigen remains unidentified. A much larger clone sits a single nucleotide away, making a read error possible. Molecular barcoded adaptors covering alpha/delta and beta/gamma chains were used on 400 ng RNA. TCRdb ran MiXCR on the reads and lists one entry per CDR3 protein. In the table there are roughly 90,000 distinct CDR3 sequences, roughly 21% of which are singletons. The sample belongs to a study of read filtering for tumor transcriptome and immune sequencing. On the study more broadly: Per sample, TCR-region reads ranged about 3.5 to 11 million by IR-seq, roughly 75 to 1273 by RNA-seq.

J lost 6 bases, V lost 2 bases, and 8 bases had no gene match. Germline-derived CDR1 and CDR2 are MNHNY and SVGAGI (reference sequence). The CDR3 runs to 15 residues. Whole-study findings and limits: Compared with RNA-seq, IR-seq gave much higher clonotype depth and reliability. The sorted CD138-negative fraction was a mixed bone marrow immune population, not purified T cells.

Specimen: a population of CD138-negative cells sorted from bone marrow. The receptor comes from a donor aged 40 or over with multiple myeloma. The V gene is TRBV6-6, the J gene TRBJ2-7, with TRBD2 identical over 9 bases. This chain's CDR3 is CASSYRLAGSCEQYF. DNA for the CDR3: TGTGCCAGCAGTTACCGGCTAGCGGGGAGTTGCGAGCAGTACTTC.